This entry concerns a single T cell receptor (beta chain). Its antigen is not identified. Measured with immunoSEQ multiplex PCR; TCRdb has only the in-frame clones, and not every one. The table records 71,000 or so clones, about 86% of them present only once. This entry is derived from a study of OX40 agonist ivuxolimab in advanced cancers. Background on the study: Enrolled patients in dose escalation had cancers that were hepatocellular carcinoma, melanoma, renal cell or head and neck cancer. Age averaged around 60 years (range about 23 to 85), and around 87% were male.

Germline V lookup: CDR1 KGHSH, CDR2 LQKENI. CDR3 length: 14 amino acids. V was clipped by 2 bases and J by 0 bases; unmatched bases: 0. The study, taken as a whole, reports: Within 6 weeks, CD4+ and CD8+ blood T cells expanded clonally at 0.1 to 3.0 mg/kg.

The receptor was derived from an adult with an advanced solid tumor such as melanoma, head and neck, liver or kidney cancer. The genes are TRBV18 and TRBJ1-2; 7 positions agree with TRBD1. Sequenced material: CD4+ or CD8+ T cells sorted from blood, taken in a trial of the OX40 agonist ivuxolimab. CDR3 sequence reads: CASSPDRANYGYTF. CDR3 DNA sequence: TGTGCCAGCTCACCAGACAGGGCTAACTATGGCTACACCTTC.